This entry features one TCR beta chain sequence. Its antigen is still unknown. No much larger clone is present one base from it, and per-base qualities are unavailable. For sequencing of the TCRbeta CDR3 region, genomic DNA was extracted from the sorted cells. TCRbeta CDR3 regions were sequenced using the immunoSEQ Assay. TCRdb retrieved this table from immuneACCESS and kept in-frame rearrangements only. Not all clones are present; in checked studies, unresolved V genes account for under half, and no reason is known for the remainder. Counted in this sample were 75,000 to 95,000 clones; roughly 90% of them appeared once. The ten largest clones capture approximately 11% of the sample. CDR1 and CDR2, per the germline V gene, are SGHRS and YFSETQ. Trimming leaves V shorter by 3 bases and J shorter by 4 bases, with the junction holding 18 bases beyond the gene matches. The CDR3 covers 19 residues, taking in both the cysteine and the phenylalanine. CDR3 DNA is the only sequence kept; it has 57 bases, read in frame from the first base.

This sample was included in a study of OX40 agonist ivuxolimab in advanced cancers. With regard to the full study: The costimulatory receptor OX40 (CD134) was targeted by ivuxolimab, a fully human IgG2 agonistic monoclonal antibody. A male proportion of roughly 80% and a mean age of approximately 60 years, ranging from 23 to 79, were recorded for the dose-escalation cohort. The purpose of peripheral TCRbeta sequencing was to test whether ivuxolimab changed TCR sequence diversity and led to clonal T-cell expansion. Intravenous ivuxolimab was administered to patients every 2 weeks at six dose levels: 0.01, 0.1, 0.3, 1.5, 3 and 10 mg/kg. Among the roughly 52 dose-escalation patients, some 19 had hepatocellular carcinoma, about 15 melanoma, 9 renal cell carcinoma and 9 head and neck cancer. Partial responses were achieved by three dose-escalation patients, of whom one had hepatocellular carcinoma and two had cutaneous melanoma. Prior anti-PD-1, anti-PD-L1 or anti-CTLA-4 therapy was permitted, and approximately 39% of dose-escalation patients had received checkpoint inhibitors. The paper reports the monotherapy dose-escalation portion (N = 52 patients) of the phase I ivuxolimab trial. The paper's findings and limits, for the study overall: Low levels of normalized T-cell clonal expansion were also seen in some patients who did not respond. In partial responders in the 0.1-3.0 mg/kg groups, normalized peripheral clonal expansion was found to be among the lowest, especially among CD8+ T cells. The antigen specificity of the peripheral T cells that underwent clonal expansion was not determined. Clonal expansion of both CD4+ and CD8+ blood T cells was observed from baseline to week 6 at doses 0.1 to 3.0 mg/kg. After ivuxolimab, CD8+ T cells had more expanded clones than CD4+ T cells on average.

Patients with autoimmune disease history or receiving systemic immunosuppression were excluded from the trial. In every dose cohort, peripheral blood was drawn for TCR sequencing at baseline, cycle 4 day 1, and cycle 7 day 1. The samples were drawn from a first-in-human, open-label, multicenter phase I dose-escalation trial of ivuxolimab. Adults with locally advanced or metastatic melanoma, renal cell, hepatocellular, or head and neck squamous cell carcinoma were enrolled in the trial. CD4+ and CD8+ T cells were sorted separately from peripheral blood before TCR sequencing. This TCR derives from an adult with an advanced solid tumor such as melanoma, head and neck, liver or kidney cancer. The sequencing used CD4+ or CD8+ T cells sorted from blood, collected in a trial of the OX40 agonist ivuxolimab. The V and J segments used are TRBV5-1 and TRBJ2-1, with 8 middle bases fitting TRBD1. CDR3 reads: CASSSYFQGALTPYNEQFF. The DNA reads as follows: TGCGCCAGCAGCTCCTACTTCCAGGGGGCCCTTACTCCTTACAATGAGCAGTTCTTC. Full variable domain (CDR3 extended with the reference TRBV5-1 and TRBJ2-1 proteins): KAGVTQTPRYLIKTRGQQVTLSCSPISGHRSVSWYQQTPGQGLQFLFEYFSETQRNKGNFPGRFSGRQFSNSRSEMNVSTLELGDSALYLCASSSYFQGALTPYNEQFFGPGTRLTVL.